This paragraph covers one TCR beta chain sequence. Profiled with immunoSEQ multiplex PCR; TCRdb holds only in-frame clones, not every one. The table has approximately 200,000 clones, roughly 80% seen once. In Cohort 3, a recovered donor had either two negative PCRs, clearance, or symptom resolution. Trimming took off 6 bases at V and 3 bases at J, with 17 bases between the two ends. The CDR3 runs 16 residues. CDR1 is MGHDK, CDR2 SYGVNS, per germline. This sample is drawn from a study of blood T cell repertoires in COVID-19. Sequencing used PBMCs or T cells enriched from blood (not recorded which). The source is a man aged 55-75 years who had recovered from COVID-19. The J gene is TRBJ2-2, the V gene TRBV25-1, with TRBD1 as a possible D gene (6 bases). CDR3: CASSHLQGTDTGELFF. As DNA, the CDR3 is TGTGCCAGCAGCCACCTCCAGGGGACGGACACCGGGGAGCTGTTTTTT.